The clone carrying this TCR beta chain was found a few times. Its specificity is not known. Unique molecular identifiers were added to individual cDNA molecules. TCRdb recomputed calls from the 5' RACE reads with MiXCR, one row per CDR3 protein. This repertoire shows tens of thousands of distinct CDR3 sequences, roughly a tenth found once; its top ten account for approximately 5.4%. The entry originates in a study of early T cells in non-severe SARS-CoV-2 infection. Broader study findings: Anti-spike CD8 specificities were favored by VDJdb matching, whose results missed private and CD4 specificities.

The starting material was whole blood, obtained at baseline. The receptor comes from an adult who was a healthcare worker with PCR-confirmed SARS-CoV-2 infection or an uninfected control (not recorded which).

This CDR3 reads CASRPTGMNTEAFF. For the CDR3, the DNA is TGCGCCAGCAGGCCGACAGGGATGAACACTGAAGCTTTCTTT. J is TRBJ1-1 and V is TRBV4-3; TRBD1 agrees at 7 bases. The trim removed 6 bases at V and 0 bases at J, leaving 4 bases unmatched. Looked up from germline, CDR1 is LGHNA and CDR2 is YSLEER. CDR3 length: 14 residues.